Below, 26 T cell receptor beta chains from the same sample are listed, as sequenced in a study of T-cell memory formation after mild COVID-19. One entry per CDR3 protein, called by TCRdb with MiXCR from the 5' RACE reads. There are approximately 89,000 distinct CDR3 sequences in the sample; around 13% occur only once, and more than 35% lies in the top ten. Sequenced input: PBMCs or a T cell subset sorted from them (not recorded which). The receptor source for this set is a young man who had mild COVID-19 (a few samples of this study predate the infection). Cell type and time point are not known.

This clonotype has a handful of counts. The chain combines TRBV7-9 with TRBJ2-1; TRBD2 is a possible D gene (5 bases). V lost 8 bases and J 0 bases, leaving 14 bases between the germline ends. This CDR3 has 15 amino acids. Germline V gene data show CDR1 as SEHNR and CDR2 as FQNEAQ (reference sequence). DNA of the CDR3: TGTGCCAGCGTTCGGGAACACCCCTCCTACAATGAGCAGTTCTTC. This translates into CASVREHPSYNEQFF.

This clonotype has ten or more counts. A much bigger clone sits one base away, suggesting this may be a read error. The V call is TRBV7-9, the J call TRBJ2-2; D not certain. The V end lost 1 base, the J end lost 4 bases, and 4 bases lay between the germline ends. Per germline, CDR1 SEHNR and CDR2 FQNEAQ (reference sequence). This CDR3 is 13 amino acids long. This CDR3 reads CASSLGGTGELFF. The CDR3 DNA reads TGTGCCAGCAGCTTAGGGGGCACCGGGGAGCTGTTTTTT. The whole variable domain, remainder taken from reference TRBV7-9 and TRBJ2-2, is DTGVSQNPRHKITKRGQNVTFRCDPISEHNRLYWYRQTLGQGPEFLTYFQNEAQLEKSRLLSDRFSAERPKGSFSTLEIQRTEQGDSAMYLCASSLGGTGELFFGEGSRLTVL.

The rearrangement joins TRBV29-1 to TRBJ2-5; 9 positions agree with TRBD1. The V gene end was trimmed by 2 bases and the J gene end by 3 bases; junction bases not matched to a gene: 4. The germline V gene has CDR1 SQVTM and CDR2 ANQGSEA. The CDR3 is 14 amino acids. The CDR3 protein is CSVERTGVEETQYF. Written as DNA, the CDR3 is TGCAGCGTTGAACGGACAGGGGTCGAAGAGACCCAGTACTTC.

This clonotype was counted a few times. This chain joins TRBV5-6 and TRBJ1-4; no firm D call. The CDR3 totals 12 residues. V was shortened by 2 bases and J by 11 bases, with 10 bases between the two germline ends. CDR1 and CDR2 from the germline V gene are SGHDT and YYEEEE. The CDR3: CASSFVSRKLFF. In nucleotides, the CDR3 is TGTGCCAGCAGCTTTGTTTCTCGGAAACTGTTTTTT.

This clonotype was observed a few times. The chain couples TRBV5-1 to TRBJ2-2; 12 bases are shared with TRBD1. Germline values: CDR1 SGHRS, CDR2 YFSETQ. Trimming at V came to 3 bases and at J to 3 bases, leaving 3 bases not matched to a gene. The CDR3 loop spans 16 amino acids. CDR3 residues: CASSSGQGAHTGELFF. The CDR3 coding sequence is TGCGCCAGCAGCTCGGGACAGGGGGCGCACACCGGGGAGCTGTTTTTT.

The J gene is TRBJ2-7, the V gene TRBV6-2 or TRBV6-3; 8 bases fit TRBD1. The V gene's germline CDR1 is MNHEY and CDR2 SVGEGT. The CDR3 runs 12 residues. The ends lost 9 bases at V and 1 base at J; junction bases unmatched: 2. Here the CDR3 DNA reads TGTGCCAGTGGACAGGGTTCCTACGAGCAGTACTTC. It specifies CASGQGSYEQYF.

This clonotype appeared a few times. V is TRBV5-6 and J is TRBJ2-3; 10 nucleotides match TRBD2. Germline lookup yields CDR1 SGHDT and CDR2 YYEEEE. V dropped 6 bases and J dropped 5; count of bases not matched to a gene: 9. This CDR3 comprises 15 residues. CDR3 nucleotides: TGTGCCAGCAACGTGGCTAGCGGGGGAAAAGATACGCAGTATTTT. Residues: CASNVASGGKDTQYF.

This clonotype showed up many times. The chain couples TRBV12-3 or TRBV12-4 to TRBJ2-2; D not resolved. This CDR3 contains 10 residues. V dropped 8 bases and J dropped 6 bases, with 4 bases sitting between them. CDR3 region: CASEAGELFF. DNA of the CDR3: TGTGCCAGCGAAGCCGGGGAGCTGTTTTTT.

This clonotype has only one observation. This chain joins TRBV25-1 and TRBJ2-6; D uncertain. The CDR3 consists of 17 residues. Germline V CDR1 and CDR2: MGHDK, SYGVNS. V lost 2 bases and J 0 bases, leaving 11 bases between the germline ends. In DNA form, the CDR3 reads TGTGCCAGCAGTGAAGGATGGCGGCCCTCTGGGGCCAACGTCCTGACTTTC. Protein product: CASSEGWRPSGANVLTF.

The V and J genes are TRBV7-2 and TRBJ2-1; TRBD2 aligns across 9 bases. CDR1 and CDR2 from the germline V gene are SGHTA and FQGNSA. V lost 3 bases to trimming and J lost 10 bases; unmatched junction nucleotides: 10. The CDR3 covers 15 residues. The CDR3 spells CASSFYFIAGVEQFF. CDR3 DNA sequence: TGTGCCAGCAGCTTCTACTTCATAGCGGGGGTAGAGCAGTTCTTC.

This chain joins TRBV30 and TRBJ2-2; 7 bases align to TRBD2. Germline CDR1 reads GTSNPN; CDR2 reads SVGIG (reference sequence). The CDR3 is 12 amino acids. J lost 15 bases, V lost 3 bases, and 10 bases had no gene match. CDR3 sequence: CAWSRLAPEMFF. CDR3 sequence (DNA): TGTGCCTGGAGCCGACTAGCCCCCGAGATGTTTTTT.

The rearrangement uses TRBV7-7 and TRBJ2-1, with 13 bases that match TRBD2. The germline V gene encodes CDR1 SSHAT and CDR2 FNYEAQ (reference sequence). The CDR3 runs to 15 residues. The J segment lost 8 bases and the V segment lost 4 bases, leaving 5 bases of the junction unmatched. The DNA of the CDR3 is TGTGCCAGCAGCTCACTAGCGGGGGGGCCCGATGAGCAGTTCTTC. It translates to CASSSLAGGPDEQFF.

This chain links TRBV16 with TRBJ1-2, with 9 bases identical to TRBD1. J lost 2 bases, V lost 5 bases, and 6 bases had no gene match. This CDR3 is built from 15 residues. Germline lookup yields CDR1 KGHSY and CDR2 FQNENV. CDR3 sequence (DNA): TGTGCCAGCAGCGACCGACAGGGGGGAAACTATGGCTACACCTTC. It is translated as CASSDRQGGNYGYTF.

This clonotype has only a few counts. The rearrangement joins TRBV20-1 to TRBJ2-1, with D perhaps being TRBD1 or TRBD2 (5 bases each). Germline CDR1 is DFQATT and CDR2 is SNEGSKA (reference sequence). The CDR3 is made up of 15 amino acids. V gave up 0 bases and J gave up 5 bases, with 14 bases separating them. CDR3 sequence (DNA): TGCAGTGCTAGAGATGGTCAGGTGGGACACAATGAGCAGTTCTTC. This codes for CSARDGQVGHNEQFF.

Comment on this clonotype: The junction does not match germline at one end; this may be a read error. CDR3 nucleotides: TGTGCTAGCAGCCGGGGACAGGGTAGCGAAAATGAGCAGTTCTTC. Encoded protein: CASSRGQGSENEQFF. The chain recombines TRBV7-7 with TRBJ2-1; 9 bases align to TRBD1. The germline V gene encodes CDR1 SSHAT and CDR2 FNYEAQ (reference sequence). The CDR3 runs to 15 residues. Drawing the rest from reference TRBV7-7 and TRBJ2-1, the complete variable domain is GAGVSQSPRYKVTKRGQDVTLRCDPISSHATLYWYQQALGQGPEFLTYFNYEAQPDKSGLPSDRFSAERPEGSISTLTIQRTEQRDSAMYRCASSRGQGSENEQFFGPGTRLTVL.

The table lists this clonotype with many counts. The chain employs TRBV10-3 and TRBJ2-4; D is unclear. The CDR3 runs 12 residues. The germline V and J ends were trimmed by 3 bases and 4 bases, with 4 bases remaining between them. CDR1 and CDR2 from the germline V gene are ENHRY and SYGVKD. CDR3 DNA sequence: TGTGCCATCAGTGAAAAGAAAAACATTCAGTACTTC. Translated: CAISEKKNIQYF.

This clonotype occurred once. This rearrangement joins TRBV7-2 to TRBJ1-4; D gene unclear. V was clipped by 3 bases and J by 10 bases, with 9 bases between them. Germline CDR1 and CDR2: SGHTA and FQGNSA. The CDR3 is made up of 12 amino acids. The CDR3 nucleotides are TGTGCCAGCAGCTTGGGTCCCGGAAAACTGTTTTTT. Protein product: CASSLGPGKLFF.

The chain is built from TRBV27 and TRBJ2-3, with 12 bases matching TRBD2. CDR3 length equals 16 residues. J was trimmed by 4 bases and V by 7 bases; bases with no gene match: 9. Germline V CDR1 and CDR2: MNHEY, SMNVEV (reference sequence). The CDR3 spells CASIGLAGGPPDTQYF. The DNA for the CDR3 is TGTGCCAGCATAGGCCTAGCGGGGGGGCCCCCAGATACGCAGTATTTT.

This clonotype was seen a handful of times. The V and J genes are TRBV4-3 and TRBJ1-1; TRBD1 matches at 12 bases. The germline CDR1 and CDR2 sequences are LGHNA and YSLEER. This CDR3 has 16 amino acids. With V trimmed by 1 base and J by 2 bases, 2 bases remained unmatched. In DNA form, the CDR3 reads TGCGCCAGCAGCCAAGGCGGGACAGGGGGCAACACTGAAGCTTTCTTT. Translating gives CASSQGGTGGNTEAFF.

The chain combines TRBV20-1 with TRBJ1-6; D is possibly TRBD1 (5 bases). CDR1 is DFQATT, CDR2 SNEGSKA, per germline (reference sequence). The CDR3 totals 14 residues. Between the trimmed V and J ends, which lost 3 bases and 5 bases, there was a span of 11 bases. This CDR3 is CSASGTVDNSPLHF. The DNA for the CDR3 is TGCAGTGCTAGCGGGACGGTCGATAATTCACCCCTCCACTTT.

There are a few counts of this clonotype. The chain recombines TRBV12-3 or TRBV12-4 with TRBJ1-1, with D uncertain. The V and J ends lost 3 bases and 1 base respectively, with 9 bases between them. CDR3 length equals 14 residues. The CDR3 bases are TGTGCCAGCAGTTTCCCTGGGTCGAACACTGAAGCTTTCTTT. This codes for CASSFPGSNTEAFF.

The genes are TRBV5-1 and TRBJ2-3, with 9 bases that match TRBD2. The V gene's germline CDR1 is SGHRS and CDR2 YFSETQ. J gave up 3 bases and V 4 bases, and 9 bases lay outside the gene matches. The CDR3 covers 16 residues. The CDR3 DNA is TGCGCCAGCAGCGACGGCGCGGGGGGGCAAACAGATACGCAGTATTTT. This gives the protein CASSDGAGGQTDTQYF.

This clonotype has ten or more counts. CDR3 region: CASRGPSGGPYYTDTQYF. The CDR3 DNA sequence: TGTGCCAGCAGAGGACCTAGCGGGGGGCCTTACTACACAGATACGCAGTATTTT. The genes are TRBV6-2 or TRBV6-3 and TRBJ2-3, with TRBD2 matching over 11 bases. CDR1 and CDR2 (germline): MNHEY, SVGEGT. The junction had 13 bases not matched to a gene; V was cut back by 6 bases and J by 2 bases. CDR3 size: 18 residues.

This sequence joins TRBV7-9 and TRBJ2-3; D remains unclear. This CDR3 has 12 residues. Trimming pared 6 bases from V and 4 bases from J, leaving 8 bases between. Germline CDR1 is SEHNR and CDR2 is FQNEAQ (reference sequence). CDR3 DNA sequence: TGTGCCAGCAGTTTTACACCAGATACGCAGTATTTT. The encoded protein is CASSFTPDTQYF.

This clonotype was seen only a few times. The genes are TRBV20-1 and TRBJ2-4; 9 nucleotides agree with TRBD1. The CDR3 is made up of 15 amino acids. Per the germline V gene, CDR1 is DFQATT and CDR2 is SNEGSKA (reference sequence). V was pared by 6 bases and J by 1 base, with 7 bases of the junction left unmatched. The CDR3 region is CSARDREKAKNIQYF. The CDR3 DNA is TGCAGTGCCCGGGACAGGGAGAAGGCCAAAAACATTCAGTACTTC.

The V gene is TRBV4-1, the J gene TRBJ2-6, with D uncertain. The CDR3 sequence is 14 residues long. Germline lookup yields CDR1 MGHRA and CDR2 YSYEKL. V lost 5 bases to trimming and J lost 0 bases, with 5 bases between them. The CDR3 DNA sequence: TGCGCCAGCAGCGAGTACTCTGGGGCCAACGTCCTGACTTTC. The encoded protein is CASSEYSGANVLTF.